Reported below is one TCR beta chain. No antigen is known for it. TCRdb reprocessed the 5' RACE reads with MiXCR, giving one entry per CDR3 protein. The table shows around 370,000 distinct CDR3 sequences, with over 20% occurring only once. This specimen belongs to a study of T-cell memory formation after mild COVID-19. On the study more broadly: Across donors, TCR clusters were largely donor specific.

The CDR3 contains 14 residues. Looked up from germline, CDR1 is SGDLS and CDR2 is YYNGEE. Deletions cut 4 bases from V and 4 bases from J, with 12 bases between. Study results and limitations: CD4+ bias marked clones expanding day 15 to 37, unlike balanced contracting clones. Mainly CM and EM harbored the contracting CD4+ clones; mainly EMRA harbored the CD8+ ones. Nothing confirmed that second-wave clones peaking on day 37 were specific for SARS-CoV-2.

The origin of this receptor is an adult woman who had mild COVID-19 (a few samples of this study predate the infection). Cell type and time point are not known. Sequencing was performed on PBMCs or a T cell subset sorted from them (not recorded which). The chain joins TRBV9 to TRBJ1-3, with unresolved D. In DNA form, the CDR3 reads TGTGCCAGCAGCCCCGATGGGGTCGGAAACACCATATATTTT. It specifies CASSPDGVGNTIYF.